This is a list of T cell receptor beta chains from one sample in a study of blood T cell repertoires in COVID-19. The data were produced by immunoSEQ multiplex PCR, yet TCRdb's version contains in-frame clones alone and is incomplete. This sample has some 180,000 clones, with 88% found just once. Sequenced sample: peripheral blood. These receptors were taken from a man between 35 and 55 years old with active or convalescent COVID-19. Each CDR3 is given with its conserved first and last residue.

CASSLGGGGRDYGYTF | TRBJ1-2 | TRBV7-9
CASSSRGIEDEQFF | TRBJ2-1 | TRBV3-1/TRBV3-2
CASSMRRGSYNSPLHF | TRBJ1-6 | TRBV19
CASSIDRFTEAFF | TRBJ1-1 | TRBV19
CASRGTGQETQYF | TRBJ2-5 | TRBV28
CASSVKAGSEQYF | TRBJ2-7 | TRBV9
CASRRDRANTIYF | TRBJ1-3 | TRBV19
CASSQKSGYRYTF | TRBJ1-2 | TRBV4-2
CASSEEPASGDLEQFF | TRBJ2-1 | TRBV6-1
CASRPWGHRDISEKLFF | TRBJ1-4 | TRBV5-1
CASSLRQGPNQPQHF | TRBJ1-5 | TRBV5-5
CASSADRGNQPQHF | TRBJ1-5 | TRBV2
CASSLAGGRNEQFF | TRBJ2-1 | TRBV7-9
CASTQGQGLEQYF | TRBJ2-7 | TRBV6-5
CASSLSNGGSGNTIYF | TRBJ1-3 | TRBV5-5
CASSPKGEPQHF | TRBJ1-5 | TRBV7-9
CASRPRGGYGYTF | TRBJ1-2 | TRBV6-5
CASSQDTGGQGSYSSGNTIYF | TRBJ1-3 | TRBV4-3
CASSPGTGQTEAFF | TRBJ1-1 | TRBV6-5
CSASISGSNGYTF | TRBJ1-2 | TRBV20-1
CASRGGMGGIYF | TRBJ1-3 | TRBV6-5
CASSQGQADTYEQYF | TRBJ2-7 | TRBV18
CASSKGGEVYGYTF | TRBJ1-2 | TRBV21-1
CASIYLRGEQYF | TRBJ2-7 | TRBV7-9
CASSSRDRDTDTQYF | TRBJ2-3 | TRBV6-5
CASSLGASGIYEQYF | TRBJ2-7 | TRBV7-2
CSVATRGQGGGYTF | TRBJ1-2 | TRBV29-1
CASSGASGSYTQYF | TRBJ2-3 | TRBV9
CASSVRQGAGNEQFF | TRBJ2-1 | TRBV5-1
CASSKALSEGGICEQYF | TRBJ2-7 | TRBV21-1
CASSPDRPSTDTQYF | TRBJ2-3 | TRBV18
CASSPGSSWFF | TRBJ2-1 | TRBV18
CASSLDGRGYEQYF | TRBJ2-7 | TRBV5-1
CASRLAGDTYEQYF | TRBJ2-7 | TRBV6-5
CASRYNPNTEAFF | TRBJ1-1 | TRBV25-1
CATSQGGSNEKLFF | TRBJ1-4 | TRBV24-1
CASSRRRTAMNTEAFF | TRBJ1-1 | TRBV5-6
CASSPGLTYQPQHF | TRBJ1-5 | TRBV28
CASSQVQGEEEAFF | TRBJ1-1 | TRBV3-1/TRBV3-2
CASSLAPGGFTGNTIYF | TRBJ1-3 | TRBV7-8
CASSLWQGTNAFF | TRBJ1-1 | TRBV5-4
CASSYNTGTGGLGYTF | TRBJ1-2 | TRBV6-2/TRBV6-3
CASRKGTGSLETQYF | TRBJ2-5 | TRBV2
CAGQGEAFF | TRBJ1-1 | TRBV30
CATSDPGLAGKQFF | TRBJ2-1 | TRBV24-1
CASRPGTGILSSNQPQHF | TRBJ1-5 | TRBV19
CASSYSRGETQYF | TRBJ2-5 | TRBV6-5
CASSEQGNTEAFF | TRBJ1-1 | TRBV25-1
CASSQTEVNQPQHF | TRBJ1-5 | TRBV6-5
CASSLQGAGETQYF | TRBJ2-5 | TRBV5-8
CASSSQGRGYTF | TRBJ1-2 | TRBV7-3
CAIPALKGRSTGVAYNEQFF | TRBJ2-1 | TRBV21-1
CASSKLAGESDTQYF | TRBJ2-3 | TRBV19
CASSEGDRGTGNTIYF | TRBJ1-3 | TRBV2
CASTRVPYSNQPQHF | TRBJ1-5 | TRBV2
CASSPHISTGANVLTF | TRBJ2-6 | TRBV9
CASRRDRFYGYTF | TRBJ1-2 | TRBV12-3/TRBV12-4
CASRSLDLYTGELFF | TRBJ2-2 | TRBV7-9
CASSVEGQGFEKLFF | TRBJ1-4 | TRBV9
CASSLEGQGYNEQFF | TRBJ2-1 | TRBV5-5